This T cell receptor beta chain was sequenced for a study of control samples from healthy donors and cancer patients. Trimming stripped 0 bases from V and 7 bases from J, with 10 bases between. Germline-derived CDR1 and CDR2 are MNHEY and SMNVEV (reference sequence). There are 14 residues in the CDR3. Clones were read by immunoSEQ multiplex PCR, and TCRdb kept only the in-frame ones, dropping some. The sample shows 130,000 to 150,000 clones, under 90% of them seen only once. The TCR originated in a man in his thirties or forties in good health. The chain is built from TRBV27 and TRBJ1-5, with unresolved D. The material sequenced was blood. CDR3 nucleotide sequence: TGTGCCAGCAGTTTATCCGGAGAGGGACAGCCCCAGCATTTT. It is translated as CASSLSGEGQPQHF.